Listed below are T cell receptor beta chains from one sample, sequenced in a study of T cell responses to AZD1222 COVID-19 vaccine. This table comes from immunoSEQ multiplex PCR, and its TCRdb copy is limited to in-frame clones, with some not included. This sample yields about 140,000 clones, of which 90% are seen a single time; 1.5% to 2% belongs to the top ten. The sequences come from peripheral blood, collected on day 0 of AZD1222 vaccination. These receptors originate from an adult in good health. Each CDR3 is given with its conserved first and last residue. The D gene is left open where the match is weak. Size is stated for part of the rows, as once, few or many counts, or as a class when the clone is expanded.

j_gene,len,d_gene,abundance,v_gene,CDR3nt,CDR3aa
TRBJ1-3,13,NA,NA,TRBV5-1,TGCGCCAGCGGATTACTCTCTGGAAACACCATATATTTT,CASGLLSGNTIYF
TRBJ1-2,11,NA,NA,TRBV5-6,TGTGCCAGCACCCGGGAATATGGCTACACCTTC,CASTREYGYTF
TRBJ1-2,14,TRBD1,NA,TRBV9,TGTGCCAGCAGCGTAGGGACAGGGGTGGATGGCTACACCTTC,CASSVGTGVDGYTF
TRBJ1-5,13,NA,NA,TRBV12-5,TGTGCTAGTGGTGGGGTCCGGGATCAGCCCCAGCATTTT,CASGGVRDQPQHF
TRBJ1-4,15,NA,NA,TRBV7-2,TGTGCCAGCAGCGAGGGGGGGGCCACTAATGAAAAACTGTTTTTT,CASSEGGATNEKLFF
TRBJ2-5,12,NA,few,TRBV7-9,TGTGCCAGCGTCCCGAATCAAGAGACCCAGTACTTC,CASVPNQETQYF
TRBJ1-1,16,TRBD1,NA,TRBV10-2,TGCGCCAGCAGTGAACCCACAGGGGGCTTGAACACTGAAGCTTTCTTT,CASSEPTGGLNTEAFF
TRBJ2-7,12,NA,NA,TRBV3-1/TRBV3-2,TGTGCCAGCAGCAATGAAGACCACGAGCAGTACTTC,CASSNEDHEQYF
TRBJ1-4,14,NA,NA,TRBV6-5,TGTGCCAGCAGTCGTTTCGCTAAGAAAGAAAAACTGTTTTTT,CASSRFAKKEKLFF
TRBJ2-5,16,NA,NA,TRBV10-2,TGCGCCAGCAGCCCTACGGGTGGAGTTGCGACGGAGACCCAGTACTTC,CASSPTGGVATETQYF
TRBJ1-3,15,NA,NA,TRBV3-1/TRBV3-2,TGTGCCAGCAGCCTTAACGACAGGTCTGGAAACACCATATATTTT,CASSLNDRSGNTIYF
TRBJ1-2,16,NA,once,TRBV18,TGTGCCAGCTCACCGCGCCCCGGCGGGGTTCTCTATGGCTACACCTTC,CASSPRPGGVLYGYTF
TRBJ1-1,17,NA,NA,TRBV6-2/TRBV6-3,TGTGCCAGCAGTTACGGTCTGGGGGGGTTGAATTCCGGTGAAGCTTTCTTT,CASSYGLGGLNSGEAFF
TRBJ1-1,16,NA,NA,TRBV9,TGTGCCAGCAGCGTAGATCCAGGGAGAGAGAACACTGAAGCTTTCTTT,CASSVDPGRENTEAFF
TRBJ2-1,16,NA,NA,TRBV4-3,TGCGCCAGCAGCCAGGGGCCTAAACAGGGTTACAATGAGCAGTTCTTC,CASSQGPKQGYNEQFF
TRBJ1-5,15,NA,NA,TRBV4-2,TGTGCCAGCAGCCAAGATCAGGCGGCCAATCAGCCCCAGCATTTT,CASSQDQAANQPQHF
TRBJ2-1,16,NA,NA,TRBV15,TGTGCCACCAGCAGAGTCGGGCAGGGGTCCTACAATGAGCAGTTCTTC,CATSRVGQGSYNEQFF
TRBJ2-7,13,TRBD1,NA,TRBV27,TGTGCCAGCAGTTTGACAGGGGCCTACGAGCAGTACTTC,CASSLTGAYEQYF
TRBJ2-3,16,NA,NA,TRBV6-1,TGTGCCAGCAGTGAATTAGCCCCAATCCCCACAGATACGCAGTATTTT,CASSELAPIPTDTQYF